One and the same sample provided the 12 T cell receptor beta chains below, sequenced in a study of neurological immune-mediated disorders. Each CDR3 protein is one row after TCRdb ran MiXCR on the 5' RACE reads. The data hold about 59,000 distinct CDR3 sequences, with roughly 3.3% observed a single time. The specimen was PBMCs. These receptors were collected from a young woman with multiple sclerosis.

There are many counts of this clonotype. CDR3 region: CASSYSGGRETQYF. For the CDR3, the DNA is TGTGCCAGCAGTTACTCGGGAGGGAGAGAGACCCAGTACTTC. The rearrangement joins TRBV6-5 to TRBJ2-5; TRBD2 matches at 7 bases. Germline-derived CDR1 and CDR2 are MNHEY and SVGAGI. The CDR3 consists of 14 residues. Trimming removed 0 bases from V and 4 bases from J; junction bases left unmatched: 2.

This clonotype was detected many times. Written as DNA, the CDR3 is TGCGCCAGCGCTGGATATCAAGAGACCCAGTACTTC. It encodes CASAGYQETQYF. The chain links TRBV5-1 to TRBJ2-5; D is uncertain. Germline V gene lookup returns CDR1 SGHRS and CDR2 YFSETQ. This CDR3 has 12 residues. V dropped 7 bases and J dropped 2 bases, with 9 bases sitting between them.

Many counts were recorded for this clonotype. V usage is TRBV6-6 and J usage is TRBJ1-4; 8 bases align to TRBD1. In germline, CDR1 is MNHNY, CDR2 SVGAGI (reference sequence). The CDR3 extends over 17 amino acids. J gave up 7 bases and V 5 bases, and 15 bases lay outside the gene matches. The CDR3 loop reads CASSKPGQALLGEKLFF. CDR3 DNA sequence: TGTGCCAGCAGTAAACCGGGACAGGCGTTATTAGGTGAAAAACTGTTTTTT.

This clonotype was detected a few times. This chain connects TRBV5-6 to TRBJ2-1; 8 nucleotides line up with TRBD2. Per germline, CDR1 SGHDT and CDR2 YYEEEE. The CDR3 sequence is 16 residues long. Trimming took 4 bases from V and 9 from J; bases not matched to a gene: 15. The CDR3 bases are TGTGCCAGCAGCAAAGCCGGGACTAGAGGGAGGAGTGAGCAGTTCTTC. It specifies CASSKAGTRGRSEQFF.

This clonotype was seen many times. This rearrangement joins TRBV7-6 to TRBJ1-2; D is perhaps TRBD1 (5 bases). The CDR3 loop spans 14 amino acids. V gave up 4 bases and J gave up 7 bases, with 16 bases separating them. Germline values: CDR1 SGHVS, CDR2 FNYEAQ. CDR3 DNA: TGTGCCAGCAGCTCCTCGGGGGGAGTTTTTGGCTACACCTTC. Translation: CASSSSGGVFGYTF.

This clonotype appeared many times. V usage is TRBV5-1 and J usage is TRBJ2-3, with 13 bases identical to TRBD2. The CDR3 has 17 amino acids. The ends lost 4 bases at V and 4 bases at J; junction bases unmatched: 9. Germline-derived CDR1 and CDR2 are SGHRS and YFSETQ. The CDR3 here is CASSRATSGGAPDTQYF. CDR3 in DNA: TGCGCCAGCAGCCGCGCAACTAGCGGGGGGGCCCCAGATACGCAGTATTTT.

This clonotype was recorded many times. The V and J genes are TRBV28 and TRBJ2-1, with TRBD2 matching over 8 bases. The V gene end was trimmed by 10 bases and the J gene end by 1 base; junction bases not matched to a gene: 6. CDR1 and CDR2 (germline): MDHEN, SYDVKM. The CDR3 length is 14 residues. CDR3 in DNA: TGTGCCATTGGGACTAGTCCTTCCTACAATGAGCAGTTCTTC. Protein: CAIGTSPSYNEQFF.

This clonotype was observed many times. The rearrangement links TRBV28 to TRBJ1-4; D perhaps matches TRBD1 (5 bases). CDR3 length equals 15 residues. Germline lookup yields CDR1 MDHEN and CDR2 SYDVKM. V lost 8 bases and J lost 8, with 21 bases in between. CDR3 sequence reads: CASLGRGAGREKLFF. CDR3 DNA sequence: TGTGCCAGCCTGGGACGGGGAGCGGGTCGAGAAAAACTGTTTTTT. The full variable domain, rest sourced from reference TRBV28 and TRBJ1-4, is DVKVTQSSRYLVKRTGEKVFLECVQDMDHENMFWYRQDPGLGLRLIYFSYDVKMKEKGDIPEGYSVSREKKERFSLILESASTNQTSMYLCASLGRGAGREKLFFGSGTQLSVL.

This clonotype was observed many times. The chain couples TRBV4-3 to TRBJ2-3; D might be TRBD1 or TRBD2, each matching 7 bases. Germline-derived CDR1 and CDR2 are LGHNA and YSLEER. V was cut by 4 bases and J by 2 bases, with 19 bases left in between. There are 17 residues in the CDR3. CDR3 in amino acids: CASSLTRGGHLTDTQYF. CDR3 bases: TGCGCCAGCAGCCTGACCAGGGGGGGACATCTCACAGATACGCAGTATTTT.

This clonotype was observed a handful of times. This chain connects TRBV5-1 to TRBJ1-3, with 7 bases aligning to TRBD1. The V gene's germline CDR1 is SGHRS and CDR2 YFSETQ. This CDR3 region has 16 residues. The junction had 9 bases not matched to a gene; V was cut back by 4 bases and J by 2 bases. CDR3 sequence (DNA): TGCGCCAGCAGCAGAAGAACAGGGGACACTGGAAACACCATATATTTT. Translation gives CASSRRTGDTGNTIYF.

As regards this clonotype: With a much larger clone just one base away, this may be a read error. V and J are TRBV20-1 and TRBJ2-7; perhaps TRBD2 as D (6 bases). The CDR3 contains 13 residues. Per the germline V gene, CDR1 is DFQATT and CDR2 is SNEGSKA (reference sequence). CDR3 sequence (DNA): TGCAGTGCTAGAGATCTTACGGACTACGATCAGTACTTC. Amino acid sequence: CSARDLTDYDQYF.

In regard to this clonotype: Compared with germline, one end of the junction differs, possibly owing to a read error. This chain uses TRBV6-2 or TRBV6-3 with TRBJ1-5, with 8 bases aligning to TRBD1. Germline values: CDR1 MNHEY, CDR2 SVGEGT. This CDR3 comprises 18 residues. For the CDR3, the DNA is TGTGCCAGCAGTTACACACGGACAGGGAGTAGCGGGAATCAGCCCCAGAATTTT. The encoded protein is CASSYTRTGSSGNQPQNF.